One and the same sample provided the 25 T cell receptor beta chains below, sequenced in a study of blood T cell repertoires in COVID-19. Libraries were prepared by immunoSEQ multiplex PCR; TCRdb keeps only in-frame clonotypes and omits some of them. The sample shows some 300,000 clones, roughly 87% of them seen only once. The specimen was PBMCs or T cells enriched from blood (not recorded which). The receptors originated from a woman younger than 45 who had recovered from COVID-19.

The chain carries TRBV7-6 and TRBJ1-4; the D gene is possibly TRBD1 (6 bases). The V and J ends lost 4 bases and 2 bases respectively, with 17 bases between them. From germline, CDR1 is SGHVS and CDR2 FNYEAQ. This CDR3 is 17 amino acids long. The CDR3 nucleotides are TGTGCCAGCAGCTCCCAGCCCAACAGGGTCACTAATGAAAAACTGTTTTTT. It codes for CASSSQPNRVTNEKLFF.

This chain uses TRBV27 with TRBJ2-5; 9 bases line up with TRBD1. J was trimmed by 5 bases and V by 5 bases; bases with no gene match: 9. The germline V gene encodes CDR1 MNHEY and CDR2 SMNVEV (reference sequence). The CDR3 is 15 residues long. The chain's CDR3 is CASSNTQGALETQYF. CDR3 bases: TGTGCCAGCAGTAACACACAGGGGGCCCTGGAGACCCAGTACTTC.

CDR3 protein: CASSPGGRRGSYTF. In nucleotides, the CDR3 is TGTGCCAGCTCTCCCGGGGGACGGCGTGGGAGCTACACCTTC. This rearrangement joins TRBV18 to TRBJ1-2; TRBD1 is a possible D gene (5 bases). The V gene lost 6 bases and the J gene lost 9 bases, with 20 bases spanning the gap. The germline CDR1 and CDR2 sequences are KGHSH and LQKENI. CDR3 size: 14 residues. Variable domain in full (rest from reference TRBV18 and TRBJ1-2): NAGVMQNPRHLVRRRGQEARLRCSPMKGHSHVYWYRQLPEEGLKFMVYLQKENIIDESGMPKERFSAEFPKEGPSILRIQQVVRGDSAAYFCASSPGGRRGSYTFGSGTRLTVV.

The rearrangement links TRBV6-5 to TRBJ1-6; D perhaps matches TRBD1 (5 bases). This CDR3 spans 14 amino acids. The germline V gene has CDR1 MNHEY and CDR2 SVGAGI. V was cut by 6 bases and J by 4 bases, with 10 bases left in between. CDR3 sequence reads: CASSPGLYNSPLHF. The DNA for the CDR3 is TGTGCCAGCAGCCCGGGACTATATAATTCACCCCTCCACTTT.

The CDR3 DNA reads TGTGCCAGTAGTATAGTGTGGGACAGCGATCAGCCCCAGCATTTT. As protein: CASSIVWDSDQPQHF. The rearrangement joins TRBV19 to TRBJ1-5, with 7 positions matching TRBD1. With V trimmed by 1 base and J by 5 bases, 5 bases remained unmatched. This CDR3 region has 15 residues. Per the germline V gene, CDR1 is LNHDA and CDR2 is SQIVND (reference sequence).

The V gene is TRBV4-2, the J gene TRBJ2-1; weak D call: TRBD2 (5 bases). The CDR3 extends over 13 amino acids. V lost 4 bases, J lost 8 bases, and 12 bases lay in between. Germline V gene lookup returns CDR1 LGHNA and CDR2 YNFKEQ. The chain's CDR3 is CASSLGGGDEQFF. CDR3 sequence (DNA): TGTGCCAGCAGCCTCGGAGGAGGCGATGAGCAGTTCTTC.

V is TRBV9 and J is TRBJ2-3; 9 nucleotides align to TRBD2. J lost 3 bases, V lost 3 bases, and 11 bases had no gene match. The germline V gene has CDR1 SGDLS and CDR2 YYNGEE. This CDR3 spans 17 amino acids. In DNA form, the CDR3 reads TGTGCCAGCAGCGCCCACATGCGGGGGGGCGAAACAGATACGCAGTATTTT. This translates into CASSAHMRGGETDTQYF.

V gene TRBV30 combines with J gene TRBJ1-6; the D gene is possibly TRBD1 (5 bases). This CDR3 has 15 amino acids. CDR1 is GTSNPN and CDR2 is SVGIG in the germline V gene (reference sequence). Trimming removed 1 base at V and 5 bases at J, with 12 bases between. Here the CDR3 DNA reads TGTGCCTGGAGTGCATTGGGCAGGGATAATTCACCCCTCCACTTT. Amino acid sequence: CAWSALGRDNSPLHF. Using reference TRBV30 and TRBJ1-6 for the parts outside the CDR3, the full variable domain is SQTIHQWPATLVQPVGSPLSLECTVEGTSNPNLYWYRQAAGRGLQLLFYSVGIGQISSEVPQNLSASRPQDRQFILSSKKLLLSDSGFYLCAWSALGRDNSPLHFGNGTRLTVT.

The CDR3 reads CASSYGDYGYTF. Written as DNA, the CDR3 is TGTGCCAGCAGTTACGGAGACTATGGCTACACCTTC. The chain couples TRBV6-2 or TRBV6-3 to TRBJ1-2; no clear D gene. Trimming stripped 2 bases from V and 3 bases from J, with 4 bases between. The CDR3 totals 12 residues. Germline V gene sequence: CDR1 MNHEY, CDR2 SVGEGT.

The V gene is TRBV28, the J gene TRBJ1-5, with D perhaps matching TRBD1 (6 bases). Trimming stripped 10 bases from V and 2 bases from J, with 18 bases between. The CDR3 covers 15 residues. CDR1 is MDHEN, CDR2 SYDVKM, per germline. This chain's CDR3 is CATSYGGAGNQPQHF. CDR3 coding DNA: TGTGCCACCTCCTATGGGGGGGCTGGCAATCAGCCCCAGCATTTT. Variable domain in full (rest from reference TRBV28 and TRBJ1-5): DVKVTQSSRYLVKRTGEKVFLECVQDMDHENMFWYRQDPGLGLRLIYFSYDVKMKEKGDIPEGYSVSREKKERFSLILESASTNQTSMYLCATSYGGAGNQPQHFGDGTRLSIL.

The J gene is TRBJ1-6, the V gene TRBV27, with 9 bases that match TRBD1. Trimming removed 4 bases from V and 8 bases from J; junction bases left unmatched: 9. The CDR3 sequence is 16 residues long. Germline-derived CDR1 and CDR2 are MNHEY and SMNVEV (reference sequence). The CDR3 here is CASSYYRDREHSPLHF. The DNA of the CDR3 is TGTGCCAGCAGTTACTACCGGGACAGGGAGCATTCACCCCTCCACTTT.

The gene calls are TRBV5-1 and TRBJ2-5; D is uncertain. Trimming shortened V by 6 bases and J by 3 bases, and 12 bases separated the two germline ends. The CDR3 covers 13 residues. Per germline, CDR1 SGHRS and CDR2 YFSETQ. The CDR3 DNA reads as TGCGCCAGCAATACCGGGTCCGAAGAGACCCAGTACTTC. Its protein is CASNTGSEETQYF.

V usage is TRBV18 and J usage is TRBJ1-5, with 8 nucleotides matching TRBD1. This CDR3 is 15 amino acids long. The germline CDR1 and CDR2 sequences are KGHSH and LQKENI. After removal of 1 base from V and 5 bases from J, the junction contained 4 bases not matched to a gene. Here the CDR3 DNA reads TGTGCCAGCTCACCACGGACAGGGAGGGATCAGCCCCAGCATTTT. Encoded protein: CASSPRTGRDQPQHF.

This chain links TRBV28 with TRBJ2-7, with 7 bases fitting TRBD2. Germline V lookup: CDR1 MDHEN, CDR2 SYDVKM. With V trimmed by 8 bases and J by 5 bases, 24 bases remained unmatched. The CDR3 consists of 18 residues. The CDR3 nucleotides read TGTGCCAGCTGGAAACAACGGGGGGAGGGGCATCGGGGTGACGAGCAGTACTTC. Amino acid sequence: CASWKQRGEGHRGDEQYF.

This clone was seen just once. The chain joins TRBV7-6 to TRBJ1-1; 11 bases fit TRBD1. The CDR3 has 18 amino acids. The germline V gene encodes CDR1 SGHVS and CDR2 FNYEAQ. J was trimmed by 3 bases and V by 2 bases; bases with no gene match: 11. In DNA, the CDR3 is TGTGCCAGCAGCTTAAATGACTGGACAGGGGGCGCCTACACTGAAGCTTTCTTT. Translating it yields CASSLNDWTGGAYTEAFF.

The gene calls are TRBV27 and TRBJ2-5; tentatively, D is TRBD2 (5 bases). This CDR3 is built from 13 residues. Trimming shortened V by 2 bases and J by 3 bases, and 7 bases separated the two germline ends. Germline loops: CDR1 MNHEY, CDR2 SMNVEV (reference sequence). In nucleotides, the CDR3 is TGTGCCAGCAGTTTAACGGGAAAAGAGACCCAGTACTTC. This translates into CASSLTGKETQYF.

The CDR3 nucleotides read TGTGCCAGCAGCCCCCGGGCCCCCGCGGGAAATGAGCAGTTCTTC. Translation gives CASSPRAPAGNEQFF. V usage is TRBV7-2 and J usage is TRBJ2-1; D is possibly TRBD2 (6 bases). From germline, CDR1 is SGHTA and CDR2 FQGNSA. Trimming removed 5 bases at V and 7 bases at J, with 18 bases between. The CDR3 is 15 residues long.

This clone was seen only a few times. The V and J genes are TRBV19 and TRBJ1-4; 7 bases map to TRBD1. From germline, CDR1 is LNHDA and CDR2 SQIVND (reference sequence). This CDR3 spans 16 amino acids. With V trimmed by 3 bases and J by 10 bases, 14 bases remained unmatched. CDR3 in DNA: TGTGCCAGTAGTATTTTTGTAGGGGGCACGGCGGCAAAACTGTTTTTT. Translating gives CASSIFVGGTAAKLFF.

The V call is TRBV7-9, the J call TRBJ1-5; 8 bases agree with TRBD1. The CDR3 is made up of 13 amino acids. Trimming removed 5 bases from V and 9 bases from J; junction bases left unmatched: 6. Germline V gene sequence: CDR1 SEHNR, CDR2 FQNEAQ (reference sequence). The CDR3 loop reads CASSNQGAGPQHF. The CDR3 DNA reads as TGTGCCAGCAGCAATCAGGGGGCAGGGCCCCAGCATTTT.

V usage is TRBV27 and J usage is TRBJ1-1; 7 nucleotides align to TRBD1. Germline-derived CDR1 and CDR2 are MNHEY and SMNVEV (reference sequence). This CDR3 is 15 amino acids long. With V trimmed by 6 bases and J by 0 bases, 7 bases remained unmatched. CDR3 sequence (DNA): TGTGCCAGCAGACAGGGGCCCGGCATGAACACTGAAGCTTTCTTT. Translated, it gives CASRQGPGMNTEAFF.

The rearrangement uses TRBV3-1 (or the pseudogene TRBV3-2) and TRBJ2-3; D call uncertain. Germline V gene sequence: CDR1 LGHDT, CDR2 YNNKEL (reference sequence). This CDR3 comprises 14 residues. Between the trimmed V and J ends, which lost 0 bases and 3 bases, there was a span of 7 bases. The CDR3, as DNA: TGTGCCAGCAGCCAAGATGTGACTACAGATACGCAGTATTTT. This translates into CASSQDVTTDTQYF.

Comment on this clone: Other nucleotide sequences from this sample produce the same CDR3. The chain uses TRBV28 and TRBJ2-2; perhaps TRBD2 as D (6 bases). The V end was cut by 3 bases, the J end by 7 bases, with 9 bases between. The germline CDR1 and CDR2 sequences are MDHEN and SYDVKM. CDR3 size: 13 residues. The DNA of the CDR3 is TGTGCCAGCAGTTTGGGGGGAATCGGGGAGCTGTTTTTT. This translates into CASSLGGIGELFF.

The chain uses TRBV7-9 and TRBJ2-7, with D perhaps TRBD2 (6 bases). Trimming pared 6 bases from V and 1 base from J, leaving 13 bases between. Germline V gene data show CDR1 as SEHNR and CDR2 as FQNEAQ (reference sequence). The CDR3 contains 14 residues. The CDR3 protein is CASRPGTSSYEQYF. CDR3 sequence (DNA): TGTGCCAGCAGGCCCGGGACTTCTTCCTACGAGCAGTACTTC.

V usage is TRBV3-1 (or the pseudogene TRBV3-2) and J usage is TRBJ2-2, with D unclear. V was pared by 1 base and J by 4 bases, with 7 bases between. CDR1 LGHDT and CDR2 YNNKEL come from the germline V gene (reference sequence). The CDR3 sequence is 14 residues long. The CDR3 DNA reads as TGTGCCAGCAGCCAAGGCGGAACCACCGGGGAGCTGTTTTTT. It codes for CASSQGGTTGELFF.

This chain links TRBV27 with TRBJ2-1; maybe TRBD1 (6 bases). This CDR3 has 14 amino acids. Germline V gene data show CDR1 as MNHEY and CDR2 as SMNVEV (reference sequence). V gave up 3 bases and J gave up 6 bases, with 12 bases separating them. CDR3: CASSLGAHTNEQFF. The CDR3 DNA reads TGTGCCAGCAGTTTGGGGGCGCATACCAATGAGCAGTTCTTC.